Included here is one T cell receptor (beta chain) sequence, with context. This sample is drawn from a study of blood T cell repertoires in COVID-19. As for the study in general: Acute-phase and convalescent COVID-19 samples originated in the United States, Italy and Spain. Sources were T cells, B-cell-depleted T cells, or PBMCs; the material itself was cDNA or gDNA.

In the authors' workflow: Researchers report that nucleated cell counts were estimated from reference gene primer amplification. TCRdb's table, derived via immunoSEQ multiplex PCR, lists solely in-frame clones and lacks some. V, J and clone size were drawn from that table, and D and trimming were deduced from the DNA. The table lists about 67,000 clones, around 85% of them singletons. The CDR3 length is 12 residues. J gave up 5 bases and V 6 bases, and 2 bases lay outside the gene matches. This chain connects TRBV12-3 or TRBV12-4 to TRBJ1-1; 8 nucleotides agree with TRBD1. This sequence was found in a man aged 50-59 years with active COVID-19. The sample comprised peripheral blood. The CDR3 is CASSRGPTEAFF. CDR3 coding DNA: TGTGCCAGCAGCAGGGGGCCGACTGAAGCTTTCTTT.